The sequence of this T cell receptor beta chain was determined in a study of T cell changes during pregnancy in multiple sclerosis. Method: immunoSEQ multiplex PCR; TCRdb's copy keeps in-frame clones and lacks some. This sample has 75,000 to 95,000 clones, with 80% to 95% found just once. The CDR3 spans 17 residues. V was clipped by 3 bases and J by 4 bases; unmatched bases: 14. CDR1 is SNHLY and CDR2 is FYNNEI in the germline V gene. The V and J genes are TRBV2 and TRBJ1-1, with 7 bases fitting TRBD1. The TCR was taken from a female donor with multiple sclerosis, enrolled in a pregnancy study. The sequences come from peripheral blood, collected before pregnancy. CDR3 nucleotides: TGTGCCAGCAGTGACCCCAGGACAGGACAAGGGAGCACTGAAGCTTTCTTT. Amino acids: CASSDPRTGQGSTEAFF.